This T cell receptor beta chain was retrieved from a study of early T cells in non-severe SARS-CoV-2 infection. On the study more broadly: Whole-blood bulk RNA, unsorted, was sequenced, and chains were unpaired.

This clonotype was observed at least ten times. Its antigen is currently unknown. Findings and caveats of the study: Using VDJdb, the matching emphasized anti-spike CD8 responses while missing private and CD4 specificities.

Individually, cDNA molecules had unique molecular identifiers attached to them. TCRdb reanalysed the 5' RACE reads using MiXCR and keeps one entry per CDR3 protein. The sample records about 64,000 distinct CDR3 sequences, around 13% being singletons. The sequencing sample was made of whole blood. The TCR was taken from an adult who was a healthcare worker with PCR-confirmed SARS-CoV-2 infection or an uninfected control (not recorded which).

CDR3 nucleotide sequence: TGTGCCAGCAGCTTTTGGGAGCTCGCAGATACGCAGTATTTT. Protein product: CASSFWELADTQYF. The V call is TRBV7-9, the J call TRBJ2-3; D is perhaps TRBD2 (5 bases). This CDR3 is 14 amino acids long. CDR1 is SEHNR, CDR2 FQNEAQ, per germline (reference sequence). With 3 bases removed from V and 4 bases from J, the gap between germline ends came to 11 bases.